The clone carrying this TCR beta chain showed up many times. Its antigen is unknown. Relative to the germline gene, one junction end is altered; a read error may explain this. This entry comes from a study of Graves' ophthalmopathy and Graves' hyperthyroidism. Researchers took RNA transcripts and amplified TCR beta CDR3 regions from them. An opening RT-PCR round employed HTBI primers and preceded a second-round multiplex PCR. TCRdb processed the multiplex PCR reads anew with MiXCR; each CDR3 protein has one entry. This table has a few hundred thousand distinct CDR3 sequences, roughly 17% appearing once. Findings and caveats of the study: Most thyroid clonotypes expanded beyond 0.001 frequency were also found in blood. The 13-signature model separated ophthalmopathy from stable hyperthyroidism at roughly 88% sensitivity and nearly 82% specificity.

CDR3 size: 13 residues. Germline values: CDR1 MNHNS, CDR2 SASEGT. Ineligible for inclusion were patients with other autoimmune diseases, uncontrolled infections, pregnancy or lactation. The PBMCs were taken from about 10 ml of fresh peripheral blood. The chain recombines TRBV6-1 with TRBJ2-7; D is uncertain. Sample: peripheral blood. The sequence was obtained from an adult woman with stable Graves' hyperthyroidism. The CDR3 nucleotides read TGTGCCAGCAGGGAAGACCCATTCTACGAGCAGTACTTC. Its protein product is CASREDPFYEQYF.